This TCR beta chain was identified in a study of blood T cells in healthy people across ages (dated by TCRdb to the mid-2010s). Looking at the study overall: In model experiments, template switching captured about one uniquely barcoded TCR beta cDNA molecule for every two T cells. The study measured age-related changes in TCR beta repertoire diversity using deep sequencing normalized with unique cDNA molecular identifiers. The study analyzed two additional independent replicas of 1 million unique cDNA reads from the same blood draw for two donors, one aged 18 to 30 and one aged 80 or older. The donors were divided into four age groups: young (average around 17 years), middle-aged (about 40), aged (about 60) and long-lived (around 80).

Study-wide findings and limitations: Observed TCR beta diversity correlated strongly with the percentage of naive T cells measured by flow cytometry. Total diversity estimates from one million sequenced T cells were considered lower bounds and underestimates. As age increased, observed TCR beta diversity per million T cells dropped in a roughly linear way, and a significant reduction was already evident by age 40. Conclusive comparison of naive and antigen-experienced compartments was prevented by the profiling of bulk unsorted PBMCs. Because the CMV infection status of the donors was unknown, age-related changes in expanded clonotypes may potentially have been confounded. Compared with the aged group, the long-lived group had more naive CD4+ T cells, fewer expanded clones and increased TCR diversity, a pattern suggesting age selection.

The germline V gene (reference sequence) yields SEHNR for CDR1 and FQNEAQ for CDR2. V is reduced by 5 bases and J by 4 bases, leaving a spacing of 11 bases between them. CDR3 length: 13 amino acids, cysteine to phenylalanine. The DNA shown is the 39-base CDR3, in frame from base 1. In this sample, this clonotype turned up a few times. Its antigen is unknown. The input lacks base qualities; no much larger clone sits a single base away. The donors were some 36 Caucasian individuals from Russia, aged roughly 6 to 95 years, who were systemically healthy. Around 10 milliliters of peripheral blood were collected from each donor into EDTA-treated Vacutainer tubes. PBMCs were isolated by Ficoll-Paque density-gradient centrifugation, with at least 6.5 million obtained per sample. Trizol reagent was used to extract total RNA from the PBMCs, yielding at least 6 micrograms per sample. For every donor, flow cytometry on a PBMC aliquot measured the percentage of naive CD45RAhigh/CD27high T cells.

Library construction relied on 5' RACE. Data came from an Illumina HiSeq 2500. A second roughly 7 to 11 cycle PCR used a sample-barcoded 5' primer and a J-beta primer mix. Each TCR beta cDNA molecule received a unique molecular identifier from a template-switch 5' adaptor carrying 12 random nucleotides. Each sample yielded at least 3 million CDR3-containing paired-end reads. The Mint cDNA synthesis kit, primed by a TRBC-specific oligonucleotide, was used to synthesize first-strand cDNA from all RNA. Following uracil-DNA glycosylase treatment, all cDNA underwent a first 18-cycle PCR with the universal primers M1SS and BC2_uni_R. The paper's data handling went like this. Normalization of each sample was performed by random selection of 1 million high-quality reads, each carrying a distinct molecular identifier. Reads with shared molecular identifiers were discarded instead of being binned into consensus sequences. CDR3 identification, clonotype clustering and error correction used MiTCR with a Q25 quality threshold and the strictest error-elimination algorithm. A nonparametric unseen species model with Euler transformation was used to estimate a lower bound on total TCR beta diversity. The public reads were run again by TCRdb, first through fastp at Q25 and then through MiXCR, and only productive beta chains were kept. Every CDR3 protein is listed once, alongside the most common genes and DNA of its rows. V and J calls and clone size were set by TCRdb, not the authors. The sample yields 760,000 or so distinct CDR3 sequences; 20% to 25% were counted once. The biggest ten clones account for 9.4% of the sample.

This same sample was also part of a study on T cells of mothers and their children. Reported in the second study: The donors were nine systemically healthy Caucasian individuals, made up of three mothers and their six children. cDNA synthesis used all of the extracted RNA, with roughly 1.5 ug of RNA in each 15 ul reaction. In the second PCR, sample barcodes and 2-4 random nucleotides were introduced via the M1S primer. Over 8 million TCR beta CDR3 reads were obtained for each mother, and around 3 million reads were obtained for each child. In both related and unrelated pairs, thymic selection shapes the output of TCR recombination in a similar way, with inherited differences having only a minor effect. Related mother-child pairs always showed normalized repertoire overlap that was slightly higher than in unrelated mother-child pairs, though the difference was never significant. Persistent microchimeric T cell clones were not detected, at a sensitivity of about 100 clones per million clonotypes. Deep NGS was used in the study to compare the TCR beta repertoires of mothers and children and to look for features that separate related mother-child pairs from unrelated individuals. On average, the children were roughly 10 +/- 4 years old, while the mothers were roughly 36 +/- 4 years old. After adapter ligation with NEBNext reagents, the libraries were sequenced on Illumina HiSeq 2000 with 100+100 nt paired-end reads. Mother and child libraries were prepared a month apart and sequenced in separate runs to prevent cross-contamination. Each donor had between roughly 500,000 and 2,100,000 distinct TCR beta clonotypes identified. Naive TCR beta clonotypes were estimated from low-frequency clonotypes matched to each donor's FACS-determined naive share, without sorting.

The sample comprised blood. This TCR came from a boy aged 10-17 years in good health. The chain employs TRBV7-9 and TRBJ1-2; the D region possibly corresponds to TRBD1 (6 bases align). CDR3 protein: CASSRGQGYGYTF. The DNA reads TGTGCCAGCAGCCGGGGACAAGGCTATGGCTACACCTTC.